These 9 T cell receptor beta chains were all obtained from the same sample, sequenced in a study of blood T cell repertoires in COVID-19 (dated by TCRdb to 2018 to 2020). The library was prepared using the immunoSEQ multiplex PCR assay. The immuneACCESS repertoire file appears here via TCRdb, limited to in-frame rearrangements. These files lack a portion of the clones; in checked studies, under half of the deficit traces to unresolved V genes, and the cause of the others is not known. This sample has around 300,000 clones in its table, and approximately 90% of those were observed once. Clones ranked in the top ten supply just under 6.5% of the sample. The sequenced sample consisted of peripheral blood. The receptors originated from a woman between 50 and 59 years old with COVID-19, enrolled during active disease.

V gene TRBV6-6 combines with J gene TRBJ2-7; D ambiguous. Germline loops: CDR1 MNHNY, CDR2 SVGAGI (reference sequence). Trimming cost V 0 bases and J 6 bases, with 15 bases left between them. The CDR3 spans 15 residues. CDR3: CASSYSHSGTPEQYF. DNA for the CDR3: TGTGCCAGCAGTTACTCCCACTCAGGTACCCCCGAGCAGTACTTC.

The chain has TRBV30 and TRBJ2-7; TRBD1 agrees at 9 bases. Germline CDR1 GTSNPN, CDR2 SVGIG (reference sequence). This CDR3 has 14 amino acids. Trimming took 3 bases from V and 6 from J; bases not matched to a gene: 9. CDR3 loop: CAWRRDRVVVEQYF. The DNA for the CDR3 is TGTGCCTGGAGGCGGGACAGGGTTGTGGTCGAGCAGTACTTC. The full variable domain, rest sourced from reference TRBV30 and TRBJ2-7, is SQTIHQWPATLVQPVGSPLSLECTVEGTSNPNLYWYRQAAGRGLQLLFYSVGIGQISSEVPQNLSASRPQDRQFILSSKKLLLSDSGFYLCAWRRDRVVVEQYFGPGTRLTVT.

This chain joins TRBV25-1 and TRBJ2-7; 8 positions match TRBD1. Germline CDR1 MGHDK, CDR2 SYGVNS. CDR3 length: 14 residues. With V trimmed by 6 bases and J by 0 bases, 4 bases remained unmatched. The CDR3 spells CASRRTGSSYEQYF. The CDR3 coding sequence is TGTGCCAGCAGGCGGACAGGGAGCTCCTACGAGCAGTACTTC.

V usage is TRBV18 and J usage is TRBJ1-4, with 7 bases identical to TRBD1. The germline V gene encodes CDR1 KGHSH and CDR2 LQKENI. V gave up 6 bases and J gave up 5 bases; unmatched junction bases: 9. The CDR3 consists of 15 residues. CDR3: CASSPGTDLNEKLFF. The CDR3 nucleotides are TGTGCCAGCTCTCCCGGGACAGACCTGAATGAAAAACTGTTTTTT.

The genes are TRBV15 and TRBJ2-3, with 9 bases fitting TRBD2. V was pared by 1 base and J by 3 bases, with 11 bases of the junction left unmatched. Germline loops: CDR1 LNHNV, CDR2 YYDKDF (reference sequence). CDR3 length equals 18 residues. The CDR3 sequence is CATSRVSGRGTVTDTQYF. DNA of the CDR3: TGTGCCACCAGCAGAGTTAGCGGGAGAGGTACCGTAACAGATACGCAGTATTTT.

The rearrangement links TRBV5-5 to TRBJ1-5; no firm D call. The CDR3 covers 15 residues. The germline V and J ends were trimmed by 0 bases and 2 bases, with 9 bases remaining between them. The germline gives CDR1 SGHKS, CDR2 YYEKEE (reference sequence). CDR3 sequence reads: CASSLELVGNQPQHF. The DNA for the CDR3 is TGTGCCAGCAGCTTGGAGTTAGTCGGCAATCAGCCCCAGCATTTT.

With respect to this clone: The same CDR3 arises from other DNA sequences in this sample as well. The chain joins TRBV9 to TRBJ2-3, with D unclear. CDR3 length: 13 amino acids. The germline V gene encodes CDR1 SGDLS and CDR2 YYNGEE. Trimming cost V 1 base and J 6 bases, with 9 bases left between them. The CDR3 DNA is TGTGCCAGCAGCGTACTTTCAGTGGATACGCAGTATTTT. This encodes CASSVLSVDTQYF.

This chain joins TRBV6-2 or TRBV6-3 and TRBJ2-2, with D possibly being TRBD1 (6 bases). The CDR3 runs 16 residues. CDR1 and CDR2 (germline): MNHEY, SVGEGT. V was trimmed by 0 bases and J by 0 bases, leaving 8 bases between them. CDR3 sequence reads: CASSYSGHPNTGELFF. DNA for the CDR3: TGTGCCAGCAGTTACTCGGGACACCCGAACACCGGGGAGCTGTTTTTT.

In the case of this clone: Within the sample, other DNA sequences also encode this same CDR3. The CDR3: CASSLAGGGETQYF. CDR3 sequence (DNA): TGTGCCAGCAGCTTAGCAGGGGGTGGGGAGACCCAGTACTTC. The rearrangement links TRBV7-3 to TRBJ2-5; 7 positions agree with TRBD1. Unmatched junction bases numbered 5, after V lost 2 bases and J lost 5 bases. This CDR3 is 14 amino acids long. Per germline, CDR1 SGHTA and CDR2 FQGTGA.